These 29 T cell receptor beta chains came from one sample sequenced in a study of T cells in localized non-small cell lung cancer. TCRdb's table, derived via immunoSEQ multiplex PCR, lists solely in-frame clones and lacks some. The sample contains some 20,000 clones, 65% to 90% of which appear only once. Sequences were derived from peripheral blood, sampled before any cancer treatment. These receptors were collected from a man aged 40 to 75 with stage I lung adenocarcinoma.

The V and J genes are TRBV27 and TRBJ2-7; 8 bases agree with TRBD2. Unmatched junction bases numbered 9, after V lost 3 bases and J lost 2 bases. The germline gives CDR1 MNHEY, CDR2 SMNVEV (reference sequence). The length of the CDR3 is 16 residues. Here the CDR3 reads CASSFSSGEKAYEQYF. CDR3 nucleotide sequence: TGTGCCAGCAGTTTCAGTAGCGGGGAGAAGGCCTACGAGCAGTACTTC.

The rearrangement links TRBV7-9 to TRBJ2-1; D may correspond to TRBD1 or TRBD2 (5 bases each). This CDR3 contains 15 residues. The germline V gene has CDR1 SEHNR and CDR2 FQNEAQ (reference sequence). Trimming cost V 4 bases and J 4 bases, with 14 bases left between them. The CDR3 sequence: CASSSPGADYNEQFF. The CDR3 DNA reads as TGTGCCAGCAGCTCCCCCGGGGCAGATTACAATGAGCAGTTCTTC.

This sequence joins TRBV7-9 and TRBJ2-5; D might be TRBD1 (6 bases). This CDR3 comprises 17 residues. Germline V gene data show CDR1 as SEHNR and CDR2 as FQNEAQ (reference sequence). Trimming removed 6 bases from V and 0 bases from J, with 20 bases in between. DNA for the CDR3: TGTGCCAGCAGTTCAAACCCCATCTGGACAGACCAAGAGACCCAGTACTTC. Translated, it gives CASSSNPIWTDQETQYF.

This chain uses TRBV19 with TRBJ2-1; no clear D. V was trimmed by 4 bases and J by 6 bases, leaving 4 bases between them. The CDR3 covers 11 residues. Per germline, CDR1 LNHDA and CDR2 SQIVND (reference sequence). DNA for the CDR3: TGTGCCAGTAGTACCTTCAATGAGCAGTTCTTC. It translates to CASSTFNEQFF.

This chain uses TRBV6-6 with TRBJ1-1, with 11 bases lining up with TRBD1. The CDR3 contains 13 residues. CDR1 and CDR2 from the germline V gene are MNHNY and SVGAGI (reference sequence). V shed 6 bases, J shed 6 bases, and the junction held 3 bases outside the gene matches. The CDR3 region is CASRRTGGSEAFF. The CDR3, as DNA: TGTGCCAGCAGAAGGACAGGGGGCTCTGAAGCTTTCTTT.

This sequence joins TRBV7-2 and TRBJ2-7, with 11 nucleotides matching TRBD2. The CDR3 spans 15 residues. Looked up from germline, CDR1 is SGHTA and CDR2 is FQGNSA. After removal of 6 bases from V and 0 bases from J, the junction contained 4 bases not matched to a gene. CDR3 DNA: TGTGCCAGCAGTCGTAGCGGGGGGGGCTCCTACGAGCAGTACTTC. Translation: CASSRSGGGSYEQYF.

In its sample, this clone was seen once. This chain links TRBV4-3 with TRBJ2-7; D remains unclear. Germline values: CDR1 LGHNA, CDR2 YSLEER. The CDR3 is 14 residues long. The ends were cut back, 0 bases at V and 2 bases at J, with 8 bases in the middle. CDR3 amino acids: CASSQDPGTYEQYF. CDR3 bases: TGCGCCAGCAGCCAAGATCCAGGAACCTACGAGCAGTACTTC.

The CDR3 sequence: CASSEQGFLGYTF. The CDR3 DNA follows: TGTGCCAGTAGTGAACAGGGGTTCCTTGGCTACACCTTC. The chain employs TRBV19 and TRBJ1-2, with 7 bases matching TRBD1. Losses at the gene ends were 5 bases for V and 7 bases for J; bases not matched to a gene: 7. CDR1 LNHDA and CDR2 SQIVND come from the germline V gene (reference sequence). This CDR3 spans 13 amino acids.

The chain has TRBV7-6 and TRBJ2-5; 8 bases map to TRBD1. V dropped 4 bases and J dropped 5; count of bases not matched to a gene: 9. CDR1 is SGHVS, CDR2 FNYEAQ, per germline. CDR3 length equals 15 residues. In nucleotides, the CDR3 is TGTGCCAGCAGCTCACAGGGGGGAGTGTCGGAGACCCAGTACTTC. It specifies CASSSQGGVSETQYF.

The rearrangement uses TRBV4-1 and TRBJ1-2; D possibly corresponds to TRBD1 (5 bases). CDR3 length: 16 residues. The germline V and J ends were trimmed by 4 bases and 7 bases, with 22 bases remaining between them. CDR1 and CDR2 (germline): MGHRA, YSYEKL. DNA of the CDR3: TGCGCCAGCAGCCCAAGTTACACTAGGGGCCCCTTTGGCTACACCTTC. Translation gives CASSPSYTRGPFGYTF.

The genes are TRBV2 and TRBJ1-1, with D uncertain. The V gene's germline CDR1 is SNHLY and CDR2 FYNNEI. The germline V and J ends were trimmed by 2 bases and 7 bases, with 11 bases remaining between them. This CDR3 spans 13 amino acids. The CDR3: CASSERAGSEAFF. CDR3 sequence (DNA): TGTGCCAGCAGTGAAAGGGCCGGCAGTGAAGCTTTCTTT.

There are a few counts of this clone. The V and J genes are TRBV7-8 and TRBJ2-3; 9 bases are a match to TRBD2. Germline-derived CDR1 and CDR2 are SGHVS and FQNEAQ. The CDR3 is 16 residues long. With 1 base clipped from V and 2 bases from J, the junction kept 4 bases outside the gene matches. CDR3 coding DNA: TGTGCCAGCAGCTTAGTTGGCGGGAGGGACACAGATACGCAGTATTTT. Translation gives CASSLVGGRDTDTQYF.

V usage is TRBV7-4 and J usage is TRBJ1-5; 9 nucleotides line up with TRBD1. The CDR3 runs to 15 residues. Germline V CDR1 and CDR2: SGHVT, SQSDAQ. J was trimmed by 4 bases and V by 3 bases; bases with no gene match: 4. CDR3: CASSFSGTGNQPQHF. The CDR3 region has the DNA TGTGCCAGCAGCTTTAGTGGGACAGGGAATCAGCCCCAGCATTTT.

The V call is TRBV19, the J call TRBJ2-5; possible D gene TRBD2, 5 bases. Germline V CDR1 and CDR2: LNHDA, SQIVND (reference sequence). Deletions cut 2 bases from V and 5 bases from J, with 12 bases between. This CDR3 has 14 residues. The CDR3 protein is CASSITGGGETQYF. The CDR3 DNA reads TGTGCCAGTAGTATAACTGGAGGAGGCGAGACCCAGTACTTC.

The chain is built from TRBV18 and TRBJ2-1; no clear D. Germline V lookup: CDR1 KGHSH, CDR2 LQKENI. The CDR3 has 18 amino acids. V was clipped by 1 base and J by 0 bases, with 16 bases between them. The CDR3 is CASSPLSPLEISYNEQFF. CDR3 DNA: TGTGCCAGCTCACCACTTTCGCCCCTAGAGATCTCCTACAATGAGCAGTTCTTC.

V usage is TRBV11-2 and J usage is TRBJ2-7; perhaps D is TRBD1 or TRBD2 (5 bases each). V lost 0 bases, J lost 2 bases, and 11 bases lay in between. The CDR3 has 15 residues. CDR1 is SGHAT and CDR2 is FQNNGV in the germline V gene. The CDR3 nucleotides read TGTGCCAGCAGCTTAGATCGTAGGGGACCCTACGAGCAGTACTTC. This codes for CASSLDRRGPYEQYF.

The chain is built from TRBV11-3 and TRBJ2-2; D is perhaps TRBD2 (6 bases). The V and J ends lost 5 bases and 6 bases respectively, with 13 bases between them. Germline CDR1 SGHNT, CDR2 YENEEA. This CDR3 spans 14 amino acids. For the CDR3, the DNA is TGTGCCAGCAGCACCCGACTAGGGGCCGGGGAGCTGTTTTTT. Translation: CASSTRLGAGELFF.

This rearrangement joins TRBV6-1 to TRBJ1-1; tentative D call: TRBD1 (6 bases). Germline V gene sequence: CDR1 MNHNS, CDR2 SASEGT. The CDR3 is made up of 14 amino acids. V was clipped by 6 bases and J by 2 bases, with 13 bases between them. The CDR3 DNA is TGTGCCAGCAGGAGGGGGGGTTCTAACACTGAAGCTTTCTTT. This translates into CASRRGGSNTEAFF.

The chain combines TRBV5-4 with TRBJ1-6; perhaps TRBD1 as D (5 bases). The V and J ends lost 3 bases and 0 bases respectively, with 22 bases between them. The CDR3 has 20 amino acids. Germline lookup yields CDR1 SGHNT and CDR2 YYREEE (reference sequence). CDR3 coding DNA: TGTGCCAGCAGCTCTATGGCGGGGGGTTTACCGAGCTCCTATAATTCACCCCTCCACTTT. Protein: CASSSMAGGLPSSYNSPLHF.

J is TRBJ2-7 and V is TRBV28, with a weak D call TRBD2 (6 bases). The V and J ends lost 2 bases and 7 bases respectively, with 12 bases between them. CDR1 is MDHEN and CDR2 is SYDVKM in the germline V gene. This CDR3 is 13 amino acids long. CDR3 DNA sequence: TGTGCCAGCAGTTTAACCGGGAGTAGGGAGCAGTACTTC. This encodes CASSLTGSREQYF.

This clone occurred once. The V call is TRBV10-3, the J call TRBJ1-5; 7 nucleotides agree with TRBD1. Germline-derived CDR1 and CDR2 are ENHRY and SYGVKD. Trimming removed 2 bases from V and 4 bases from J; junction bases left unmatched: 5. The CDR3 runs 15 residues. The CDR3 loop is CAISEATGKNQPQHF. In nucleotides, the CDR3 is TGTGCCATCAGTGAGGCGACAGGGAAAAATCAGCCCCAGCATTTT.

There are a few counts of this clone. This chain connects TRBV19 to TRBJ1-5; 12 bases fit TRBD1. The CDR3 loop spans 14 amino acids. Germline CDR1 reads LNHDA; CDR2 reads SQIVND (reference sequence). J gave up 6 bases and V 8 bases, and 5 bases lay outside the gene matches. The CDR3 DNA follows: TGTGCCAGTTCCGGGACAGGGGGCGTTCAGCCCCAGCATTTT. Residues: CASSGTGGVQPQHF.

V is TRBV5-4 and J is TRBJ1-2; D unclear. CDR1 is SGHNT and CDR2 is YYREEE in the germline V gene (reference sequence). V dropped 3 bases and J dropped 0 bases, with 18 bases sitting between them. The CDR3 extends over 17 amino acids. Here the CDR3 DNA reads TGTGCCAGCAGCTCTCAAGGCTTATCCCCAGCTAACTATGGCTACACCTTC. As protein: CASSSQGLSPANYGYTF.

This clone was seen more than once but under ten times. This sequence joins TRBV5-8 and TRBJ2-7; D possibly matches TRBD1 or TRBD2 (6 bases each). CDR3 length equals 14 residues. Germline V gene sequence: CDR1 SGHTS, CDR2 YDEGEE. Trimming pared 0 bases from V and 4 bases from J, leaving 11 bases between. The CDR3 here is CASSLVGGPYEQYF. The CDR3 DNA is TGTGCCAGCAGCTTGGTTGGGGGGCCTTACGAGCAGTACTTC.

J is TRBJ2-2 and V is TRBV9, with D tentatively TRBD1 (5 bases). CDR1 and CDR2 (germline): SGDLS, YYNGEE. V gave up 0 bases and J gave up 0 bases, with 15 bases separating them. The CDR3 spans 18 residues. The CDR3 bases are TGTGCCAGCAGCGTAGCCCTGTTTAAGGGGACGAACACCGGGGAGCTGTTTTTT. Protein: CASSVALFKGTNTGELFF.

The genes are TRBV6-6 and TRBJ1-6; D remains ambiguous. Trimming cost V 5 bases and J 7 bases, with 6 bases left between them. The CDR3 is 12 amino acids. The germline V gene encodes CDR1 MNHNY and CDR2 SVGAGI (reference sequence). The CDR3 region has the DNA TGTGCCAGCAGTCTCCAGAATTCACCCCTCCACTTT. Residues: CASSLQNSPLHF.

In DNA form, the CDR3 reads TGTGCCAGCAGCCAAGGGGTCACCGGGGAGCTGTTTTTT. Protein sequence: CASSQGVTGELFF. The genes are TRBV14 and TRBJ2-2; D is unclear. CDR1 and CDR2 from the germline V gene are SGHDN and FVKESK. The V end was cut by 1 base, the J end by 4 bases, with 4 bases between. There are 13 residues in the CDR3.

V gene TRBV15 combines with J gene TRBJ2-2; D ambiguous. Germline-derived CDR1 and CDR2 are LNHNV and YYDKDF (reference sequence). V was shortened by 5 bases and J by 6 bases, with 10 bases between the two germline ends. This CDR3 has 13 residues. The CDR3 region has the DNA TGTGCCACCAGCGAAAACCGAGCCGGGGAGCTGTTTTTT. Amino acid sequence: CATSENRAGELFF.

The chain joins TRBV27 to TRBJ2-1, with 7 bases identical to TRBD2. The CDR3 runs 17 residues. V shed 4 bases and J 1 base; nucleotides not matched to a gene: 10. Germline V lookup: CDR1 MNHEY, CDR2 SMNVEV (reference sequence). The CDR3 coding sequence is TGTGCCAGCAGTTCGCCCCCGGGGGAGGGTTCCTACAATGAGCAGTTCTTC. It is translated as CASSSPPGEGSYNEQFF.